What follows are 24 T cell receptor beta chains derived from one specimen sequenced in a study of cytomegalovirus exposure and HLA in healthy donors. In the PCR, 60 Vbeta and 13 Jbeta primers were used. Assay used: immunoSEQ multiplex PCR; TCRdb lists only in-frame clones, some missing. Of around 45,000 clones in the sample, roughly 51% were seen once. The sequencing input was PBMCs. These TCRs come from a man in his sixties in good health and CMV-seronegative.

This chain links TRBV28 with TRBJ1-1, with a possible D match to TRBD1 (5 bases). The CDR3 is 13 residues long. V lost 2 bases and J lost 10, with 14 bases in between. Germline V gene sequence: CDR1 MDHEN, CDR2 SYDVKM. This chain's CDR3 is CASSLATGQGAFF. CDR3 nucleotide sequence: TGTGCCAGCAGTTTAGCGACGGGCCAGGGAGCTTTCTTT.

The chain joins TRBV4-1 to TRBJ1-2; 11 bases are shared with TRBD1. V lost 4 bases and J lost 2; bases outside the gene matches: 12. Germline loops: CDR1 MGHRA, CDR2 YSYEKL. CDR3 length: 18 residues. The CDR3 DNA sequence: TGCGCCAGCAGCCGTTTATATTCTGGACAGGGGGCGAACTATGGCTACACCTTC. It is translated as CASSRLYSGQGANYGYTF.

This clone appeared once. V usage is TRBV5-4 and J usage is TRBJ2-7, with D possibly matching TRBD2 (6 bases). The CDR3 has 16 residues. Germline CDR1 SGHNT, CDR2 YYREEE (reference sequence). V was cut by 3 bases and J by 3 bases, with 19 bases left in between. CDR3 residues: CASSSRRERAGYEQYF. CDR3 bases: TGTGCCAGCAGCTCCCGACGGGAGCGGGCGGGCTACGAGCAGTACTTC.

The CDR3 loop reads CASSVGGLGNTIYF. The CDR3 nucleotides read TGTGCCAGCAGCGTAGGGGGGCTCGGAAACACCATATATTTT. The rearrangement links TRBV9 to TRBJ1-3, with D tentatively TRBD1 (6 bases). CDR1 is SGDLS and CDR2 is YYNGEE in the germline V gene. V lost 0 bases and J 4 bases, leaving 8 bases between the germline ends. There are 14 residues in the CDR3.

This clone was seen many times. The V and J genes are TRBV5-6 and TRBJ1-2, with a possible D match to TRBD1 (6 bases). The CDR3 loop spans 14 amino acids. V gave up 4 bases and J gave up 4 bases, with 14 bases separating them. Germline V lookup: CDR1 SGHDT, CDR2 YYEEEE. CDR3: CASSVWEGVYGYTF. The DNA for the CDR3 is TGTGCCAGCAGCGTGTGGGAGGGGGTCTATGGCTACACCTTC.

V usage is TRBV6-5 and J usage is TRBJ2-1; 8 bases match TRBD1. With V trimmed by 5 bases and J by 5 bases, 2 bases remained unmatched. Germline V gives CDR1 MNHEY, CDR2 SVGAGI. The CDR3 contains 13 residues. CDR3 bases: TGTGCCAGCAGTCGACAGGGGAACAATGAGCAGTTCTTC. Its protein is CASSRQGNNEQFF.

The CDR3 nucleotides read TGTGCCAGCAGCTGGGCTGGAGGGGGCACGGGGGAAAAACTGTTTTTT. Protein: CASSWAGGGTGEKLFF. This chain uses TRBV7-9 with TRBJ1-4; 7 bases match TRBD1. From germline, CDR1 is SEHNR and CDR2 FQNEAQ (reference sequence). The CDR3 has 16 residues. V trimming: 4 bases; J trimming: 8 bases; junction bases outside the gene matches: 13. Using reference TRBV7-9 and TRBJ1-4 for the parts outside the CDR3, the full variable domain is DTGVSQNPRHKITKRGQNVTFRCDPISEHNRLYWYRQTLGQGPEFLTYFQNEAQLEKSRLLSDRFSAERPKGSFSTLEIQRTEQGDSAMYLCASSWAGGGTGEKLFFGSGTQLSVL.

A few counts support this clone. CDR3 region: CAWSVVGALGLFF. As DNA, the CDR3 is TGTGCCTGGAGTGTGGTAGGGGCCCTAGGACTGTTTTTT. The rearrangement links TRBV30 to TRBJ1-4, with a tentative D call TRBD1 (5 bases). Between the trimmed V and J ends, which lost 0 bases and 13 bases, there was a span of 15 bases. Germline V gives CDR1 GTSNPN, CDR2 SVGIG (reference sequence). CDR3 length equals 13 residues.

The CDR3 protein is CASSLTSGRYEQYF. The CDR3 DNA reads TGTGCCAGCAGTCTAACTAGCGGGCGGTACGAGCAGTACTTC. The chain employs TRBV6-1 and TRBJ2-7; 9 nucleotides line up with TRBD2. Looked up from germline, CDR1 is MNHNS and CDR2 is SASEGT. This CDR3 is 14 amino acids long. The ends lost 5 bases at V and 4 bases at J; junction bases unmatched: 6.

The V gene is TRBV5-1, the J gene TRBJ2-7; 12 nucleotides agree with TRBD1. Germline CDR1 reads SGHRS; CDR2 reads YFSETQ. This CDR3 has 17 amino acids. The ends lost 3 bases at V and 6 bases at J; junction bases unmatched: 13. CDR3 in amino acids: CASSYKGPGTGGTEQYF. Here the CDR3 DNA reads TGCGCCAGCAGCTATAAGGGTCCGGGGACAGGGGGCACCGAGCAGTACTTC.

This clone was counted only a few times. The chain links TRBV5-1 to TRBJ1-5; the D gene is possibly TRBD1 (5 bases). The ends were cut back, 0 bases at V and 3 bases at J, with 10 bases in the middle. Germline lookup yields CDR1 SGHRS and CDR2 YFSETQ. The CDR3 contains 15 residues. The CDR3 coding sequence is TGCGCCAGCAGCTTGGAACCAGGGCCCAATCAGCCCCAGCATTTT. It codes for CASSLEPGPNQPQHF.

This clone was observed a handful of times. The rearrangement links TRBV4-2 to TRBJ2-2; TRBD2 agrees at 8 bases. In germline, CDR1 is LGHNA, CDR2 YNFKEQ. J gave up 1 base and V 1 base, and 2 bases lay outside the gene matches. The CDR3 consists of 16 residues. The CDR3 region is CASSQAGTRNTGELFF. The CDR3 DNA sequence: TGTGCCAGCAGCCAAGCCGGGACTAGGAACACCGGGGAGCTGTTTTTT.

The CDR3 DNA follows: TGCGCCAGCAGCTCAACAGTAGCGGCAGATACGCAGTATTTT. As protein: CASSSTVAADTQYF. V gene TRBV5-1 combines with J gene TRBJ2-3; possibly TRBD2 for D (6 bases). The length of the CDR3 is 14 residues. Germline CDR1 and CDR2: SGHRS and YFSETQ. V was shortened by 3 bases and J by 4 bases, with 12 bases between the two germline ends.

This chain uses TRBV30 with TRBJ2-7, with D possibly TRBD1 on 6 matching bases. Trimming stripped 3 bases from V and 6 bases from J, with 12 bases between. Germline V gene data show CDR1 as GTSNPN and CDR2 as SVGIG (reference sequence). The CDR3 sequence is 12 residues long. The CDR3, as DNA: TGTGCCTGGAGCCCTCGGACAGCCGAGCAGTACTTC. It is translated as CAWSPRTAEQYF. Full variable domain (rest looked up from reference TRBV30 and TRBJ2-7): SQTIHQWPATLVQPVGSPLSLECTVEGTSNPNLYWYRQAAGRGLQLLFYSVGIGQISSEVPQNLSASRPQDRQFILSSKKLLLSDSGFYLCAWSPRTAEQYFGPGTRLTVT.

Only a few counts were recorded for this clone. This chain links TRBV7-2 with TRBJ1-1; no clear D gene. The CDR3 consists of 12 residues. In germline, CDR1 is SGHTA, CDR2 FQGNSA. V was cut by 5 bases and J by 2 bases, with 6 bases left in between. As DNA, the CDR3 is TGTGCCAGCAGCCGAGCAAACACTGAAGCTTTCTTT. It specifies CASSRANTEAFF. Combining the CDR3 with reference TRBV7-2 and TRBJ1-1 gives the whole variable domain GAGVSQSPSNKVTEKGKDVELRCDPISGHTALYWYRQSLGQGLEFLIYFQGNSAPDKSGLPSDRFSAERTGGSVSTLTIQRTQQEDSAVYLCASSRANTEAFFGQGTRLTVV.

This clone has a handful of counts. The chain links TRBV6-6 to TRBJ2-1; D is undetermined. V was cut by 2 bases and J by 8 bases, with 13 bases left in between. The length of the CDR3 is 14 residues. CDR1 is MNHNY and CDR2 is SVGAGI in the germline V gene (reference sequence). The DNA for the CDR3 is TGTGCCAGCAGTTACCCGCCTACTATCGATGAGCAGTTCTTC. Translated: CASSYPPTIDEQFF.

The V gene is TRBV10-3, the J gene TRBJ2-7; TRBD2 matches at 9 bases. Germline V gives CDR1 ENHRY, CDR2 SYGVKD. The CDR3 is 20 residues long. Trimming removed 2 bases from V and 2 bases from J; junction bases left unmatched: 19. CDR3 amino acids: CAISEEDVVAGERGTYEQYF. The CDR3, as DNA: TGTGCCATCAGTGAGGAGGATGTTGTAGCGGGAGAGAGGGGGACCTACGAGCAGTACTTC.

This sequence joins TRBV7-3 and TRBJ1-1; possibly TRBD1 for D (6 bases). Germline V gives CDR1 SGHTA, CDR2 FQGTGA. The V gene lost 4 bases and the J gene lost 6 bases, with 15 bases spanning the gap. This CDR3 is 14 amino acids long. CDR3 region: CASSSQGGVAEAFF. The CDR3 DNA reads TGTGCCAGCAGCTCGCAAGGGGGTGTCGCTGAAGCTTTCTTT.

The J gene is TRBJ2-1, the V gene TRBV7-8, with TRBD2 as a possible D gene (6 bases). The CDR3 spans 13 residues. The germline gives CDR1 SGHVS, CDR2 FQNEAQ. V was shortened by 4 bases and J by 2 bases, with 6 bases between the two germline ends. The CDR3 sequence: CASSWGAYNEQFF. CDR3 bases: TGTGCCAGCAGCTGGGGGGCCTACAATGAGCAGTTCTTC.

This chain links TRBV4-1 with TRBJ2-4; no reliable D call. V was clipped by 6 bases and J by 7 bases, with 25 bases between them. This CDR3 is built from 17 residues. CDR1 and CDR2 from the germline V gene are MGHRA and YSYEKL. The CDR3 DNA reads as TGCGCCAGCAGAGCAATCAACCCCCACGACCTCGGGAACATTCAGTACTTC. It specifies CASRAINPHDLGNIQYF.

This clone has a handful of counts. The chain uses TRBV29-1 and TRBJ2-2; 8 positions match TRBD1. Unmatched junction bases numbered 4, after V lost 7 bases and J lost 3 bases. Germline assignment: CDR1 SQVTM and CDR2 ANQGSEA. This CDR3 is 13 amino acids long. The CDR3 DNA reads TGCAGCGCCAGGGGGCAGTACACCGGGGAGCTGTTTTTT. Encoded protein: CSARGQYTGELFF.

The V and J genes are TRBV10-3 and TRBJ2-2, with TRBD1 as a possible D gene (5 bases). Germline CDR1 ENHRY, CDR2 SYGVKD. The length of the CDR3 is 13 residues. The ends were cut back, 6 bases at V and 5 bases at J, with 10 bases in the middle. The CDR3, as DNA: TGTGCCATCAGCCAGGGAAGTACCGGGGAGCTGTTTTTT. It translates to CAISQGSTGELFF.

The chain carries TRBV5-6 and TRBJ2-7; D gene unclear. CDR3 length: 11 amino acids. The V end lost 0 bases, the J end lost 5 bases, and 3 bases lay between the germline ends. CDR1 and CDR2 (germline): SGHDT, YYEEEE. This CDR3 reads CASSLVNEQYF. The CDR3 DNA reads as TGTGCCAGCAGCTTGGTAAACGAGCAGTACTTC.

J is TRBJ1-1 and V is TRBV29-1; D ambiguous. This CDR3 is 14 amino acids long. The V gene's germline CDR1 is SQVTM and CDR2 ANQGSEA. The V end was cut by 1 base, the J end by 5 bases, with 14 bases between. The CDR3 loop is CSVEGQELRTEAFF. CDR3 coding DNA: TGCAGCGTTGAAGGTCAGGAATTGAGAACTGAAGCTTTCTTT.